A selection of T cell receptor beta chains follows, all from one sample in a study of blood T cell repertoires in COVID-19. Repertoires were generated with immunoSEQ multiplex PCR, while TCRdb's copy carries only in-frame clones and drops some. The sample lists 79,000 or so clones; 75% to 90% were seen once. The sequenced sample consisted of peripheral blood. The receptors were gathered from a human donor in a cohort sampled during active COVID-19. CDR3s include the opening cysteine and the closing phenylalanine or tryptophan.

cdr3_length	v_call	j_call	cdr3_aa
16	TRBV2	TRBJ2-5	CARRTSGRAGQETQYF
16	TRBV7-8	TRBJ1-5	CASSSVQGYSNQPQHF
18	TRBV25-1	TRBJ2-1	CASSDMASGMGSYNEQFF
13	TRBV29-1	TRBJ2-5	CSVRGRIQETQYF
18	TRBV5-4	TRBJ2-1	CASSLGGTSGRIYNEQFF
13	TRBV5-1	TRBJ2-7	CASSYADSYEQYF
15	TRBV6-6	TRBJ1-2	CASIVPGQGADGYTF
14	TRBV19	TRBJ2-7	CASSTTPIYGEQYF
18	TRBV21-1	TRBJ2-2	CASSKAPPRTSNPGELFF
15	TRBV28	TRBJ2-7	CASSIPGTYSYEQYF
14	TRBV18	TRBJ2-5	CASSSGGTQETQYF
16	TRBV5-1	TRBJ1-6	CASSLTDRGGNSPLHF
14	TRBV6-8	TRBJ1-6	CASSYRGYNSPLHF
14	TRBV11-3	TRBJ2-7	CASSHRDRPYEQYF
15	TRBV9	TRBJ1-3	CASSSHPAGGNTIYF
19	TRBV3-1/TRBV3-2	TRBJ2-4	CASSQEGRVIRWAKNIQYF
15	TRBV4-2	TRBJ2-7	CASSQPSGRIGEQYF
14	TRBV7-8	TRBJ2-2	CASSPRENTGELFF
14	TRBV18	TRBJ2-3	CASSPGGAEDTQYF
17	TRBV28	TRBJ2-6	CASSLGPGLSGANVLTF
15	TRBV6-5	TRBJ2-7	CASSYGGTPFYEQYF
14	TRBV15	TRBJ1-2	CATSRVQGGSGYTF
14	TRBV11-3	TRBJ2-2	CASSLFTEPGELFF
12	TRBV29-1	TRBJ1-2	CSVADRGRGYTF
16	TRBV3-1/TRBV3-2	TRBJ2-2	CASSQDGLAGVWELFF
14	TRBV9	TRBJ2-3	CASSYGTYTDTQYF
15	TRBV2	TRBJ2-7	CASDKGPLSSYEQYF
17	TRBV3-1/TRBV3-2	TRBJ2-2	CASSQEFGRGATGELFF
14	TRBV20-1	TRBJ2-7	CSASRQGGSYEQYF
13	TRBV7-3	TRBJ2-3	CASSLGHTDTQYF
15	TRBV5-1	TRBJ2-1	CASSRRQGGGNEQFF
14	TRBV7-2	TRBJ1-2	CASSPARANYGYTF
14	TRBV9	TRBJ2-1	CASSVRGAGGEQFF
15	TRBV13	TRBJ2-2	CASSSRTSVRGELFF
10	TRBV29-1	TRBJ1-5	CSGGGWPQHF